These T cell receptor beta chains were read from a single sample in a study of cytomegalovirus exposure and HLA in healthy donors. Generated by immunoSEQ multiplex PCR, the TCRdb table keeps only in-frame clones and is missing some. The sample shows about 65,000 clones, 60% to 80% of them seen only once. The sequencing sample was made of PBMCs. These receptors came from a man aged 25 to 45 in good health and CMV-seronegative. The conserved cysteine and the conserved F or W are not part of the CDR3 here. Each record gives: CDR3 length, V gene, J gene, CDR3 protein.

len: 10
v_gene: TRBV30
j_gene: TRBJ2-5
CDR3aa: AWDRDQETQY

len: 13
v_gene: TRBV2
j_gene: TRBJ1-5
CDR3aa: ASSGEQGEAQPQH

len: 12
v_gene: TRBV7-2
j_gene: TRBJ2-1
CDR3aa: ASSFGGGRNEQF

len: 13
v_gene: TRBV6-1
j_gene: TRBJ1-5
CDR3aa: ASSEVGGSNQPQH

len: 14
v_gene: TRBV7-6
j_gene: TRBJ1-3
CDR3aa: ASSAGQGQLPNTIY

len: 14
v_gene: TRBV12-5
j_gene: TRBJ1-2
CDR3aa: ASGLSGTGIPYGYT

len: 12
v_gene: TRBV29-1
j_gene: TRBJ2-7
CDR3aa: SVEATGSSYEQY

len: 11
v_gene: TRBV10-3
j_gene: TRBJ1-2
CDR3aa: AISESQAFGYT

len: 12
v_gene: TRBV5-1
j_gene: TRBJ2-7
CDR3aa: ASSLGDSSYEQY

len: 14
v_gene: TRBV7-9
j_gene: TRBJ2-1
CDR3aa: ASSPGLAGGINEQF

len: 14
v_gene: TRBV2
j_gene: TRBJ2-2
CDR3aa: ASSEALRENTGELF

len: 10
v_gene: TRBV29-1
j_gene: TRBJ2-7
CDR3aa: SVGDRSYEQY

len: 13
v_gene: TRBV4-1
j_gene: TRBJ2-4
CDR3aa: ASSHSGTGKNIQY

len: 13
v_gene: TRBV6-1
j_gene: TRBJ2-6
CDR3aa: ASSVGGTGANVLT

len: 10
v_gene: TRBV28
j_gene: TRBJ2-7
CDR3aa: ASSLSSYEQY

len: 13
v_gene: TRBV15
j_gene: TRBJ1-1
CDR3aa: ATSRDRGLNTEAF

len: 14
v_gene: TRBV2
j_gene: TRBJ1-6
CDR3aa: ASSEALTGYNSPLH

len: 10
v_gene: TRBV4-2
j_gene: TRBJ2-7
CDR3aa: ASSQANYEQY

len: 13
v_gene: TRBV7-9
j_gene: TRBJ1-1
CDR3aa: ASSLGPRGNTEAF

len: 12
v_gene: TRBV14
j_gene: TRBJ1-4
CDR3aa: ASSHGQGGPKLF

len: 13
v_gene: TRBV4-1
j_gene: TRBJ2-1
CDR3aa: ASSQDHSGSNEQF

len: 13
v_gene: TRBV6-5
j_gene: TRBJ1-2
CDR3aa: ASSREGSPVYGYT

len: 13
v_gene: TRBV4-1
j_gene: TRBJ2-5
CDR3aa: ASSQEGQRGETQY

len: 10
v_gene: TRBV14
j_gene: TRBJ1-2
CDR3aa: ASGQGNYGYT

len: 12
v_gene: TRBV6-5
j_gene: TRBJ2-7
CDR3aa: ASSLGQGRAEQY

len: 11
v_gene: TRBV9
j_gene: TRBJ1-2
CDR3aa: ASSVVEGLGYT

len: 10
v_gene: TRBV5-1
j_gene: TRBJ1-2
CDR3aa: ASSLDWRGYT

len: 15
v_gene: TRBV7-9
j_gene: TRBJ1-2
CDR3aa: ASSPFLYRADDDGYT

len: 13
v_gene: TRBV4-1
j_gene: TRBJ2-7
CDR3aa: ASSLDHQGSYEQY

len: 11
v_gene: TRBV7-8
j_gene: TRBJ2-7
CDR3aa: ASSLLAAYEQY

len: 13
v_gene: TRBV6-5
j_gene: TRBJ2-1
CDR3aa: ASSPVAGAYNEQF